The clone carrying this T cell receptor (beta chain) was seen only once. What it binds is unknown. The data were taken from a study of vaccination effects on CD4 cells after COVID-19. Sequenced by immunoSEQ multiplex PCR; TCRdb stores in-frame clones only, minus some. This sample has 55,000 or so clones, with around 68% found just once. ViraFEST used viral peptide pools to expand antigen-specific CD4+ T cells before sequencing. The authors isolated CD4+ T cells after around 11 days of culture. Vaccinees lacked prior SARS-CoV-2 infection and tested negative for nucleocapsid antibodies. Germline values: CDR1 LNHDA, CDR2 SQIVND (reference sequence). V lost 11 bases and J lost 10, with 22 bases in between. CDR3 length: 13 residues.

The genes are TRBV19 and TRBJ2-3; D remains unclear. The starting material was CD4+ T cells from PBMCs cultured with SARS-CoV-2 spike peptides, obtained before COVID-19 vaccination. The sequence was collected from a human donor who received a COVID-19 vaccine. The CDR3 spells CAGPRVLICPQYF. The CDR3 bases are TGTGCCGGCCCCCGGGTCCTGATTTGTCCGCAGTATTTT. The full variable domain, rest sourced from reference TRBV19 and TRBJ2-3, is DGGITQSPKYLFRKEGQNVTLSCEQNLNHDAMYWYRQDPGQGLRLIYYSQIVNDFQKGDIAEGYSVSREKKESFPLTVTSAQKNPTAFYLCAGPRVLICPQYFGPGTRLTVL.